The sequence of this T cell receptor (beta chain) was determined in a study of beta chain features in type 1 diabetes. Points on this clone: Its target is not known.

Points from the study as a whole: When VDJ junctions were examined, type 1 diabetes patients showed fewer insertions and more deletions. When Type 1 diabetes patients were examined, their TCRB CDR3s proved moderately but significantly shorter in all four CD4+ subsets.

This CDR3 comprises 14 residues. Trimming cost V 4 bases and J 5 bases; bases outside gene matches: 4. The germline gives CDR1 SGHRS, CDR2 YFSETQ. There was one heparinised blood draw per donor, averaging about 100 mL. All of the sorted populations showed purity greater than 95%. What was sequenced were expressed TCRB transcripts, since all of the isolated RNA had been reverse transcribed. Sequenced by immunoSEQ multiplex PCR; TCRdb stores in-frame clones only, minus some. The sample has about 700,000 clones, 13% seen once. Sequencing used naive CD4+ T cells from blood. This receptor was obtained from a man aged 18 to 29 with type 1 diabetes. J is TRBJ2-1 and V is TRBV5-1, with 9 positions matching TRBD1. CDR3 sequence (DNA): TGCGCCAGCAGCCCAAGGACAGGGGACAATGAGCAGTTCTTC. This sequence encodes CASSPRTGDNEQFF.